This entry describes one TCR beta chain. Assay: immunoSEQ multiplex PCR; the TCRdb copy retains only in-frame clones and omits some. The profile covers 200,000 to 250,000 clones, with about 86% appearing a single time and 3.5% to 4% taken by the ten largest. This record belongs to a study of blood T cell repertoires in COVID-19. The V and J ends lost 5 bases and 6 bases respectively, with 9 bases between them. The CDR3 has 12 residues. Looked up from germline, CDR1 is SGHVS and CDR2 is FQNEAQ. Sequencing input: PBMCs or T cells enriched from blood (not recorded which). The chain uses TRBV7-8 and TRBJ2-3; D not certain. The clonotype was recovered from a woman aged 40 to 49 with acute COVID-19. The CDR3 protein is CASSPSGDTQYF. CDR3 sequence (DNA): TGTGCCAGCAGCCCCTCCGGGGATACGCAGTATTTT. Drawing the rest from reference TRBV7-8 and TRBJ2-3, the complete variable domain is GAGVSQSPRYKVAKRGQDVALRCDPISGHVSLFWYQQALGQGPEFLTYFQNEAQLDKSGLPSDRFFAERPEGSVSTLKIQRTQQEDSAVYLCASSPSGDTQYFGPGTRLTVL.